This is a list of T cell receptor beta chains from one sample in a study of T cell repertoires in cytomegalovirus infection. TCRdb re-analysed the reads in MiXCR, keeping a single row per CDR3 protein. The sample holds 370,000 or so distinct CDR3 sequences; about a third are singletons and the top ten take approximately 12%. Their target antigens are unknown. The sample consisted of cultured PBMCs, taken from culture after CMV antigen stimulation. These receptor sequences come from a human donor in good health (CMV status not recorded). Some clones in this sample may be carry-over from other donors' samples. The CDR3 runs from the conserved cysteine through the conserved F or W. Fields, in order: J gene, V gene, CDR3 protein.

>TRBJ2-6|TRBV7-2
CASSLRAGRVANVLTF
>TRBJ2-2|TRBV6-2/TRBV6-3
CASSRLADYTGELFF
>TRBJ1-4|TRBV12-3/TRBV12-4
CASNKGGTINEKLFF
>TRBJ2-3|TRBV7-2
CASSLGLAGAGDTQYF
>TRBJ1-1|TRBV19
CASSIRRGEAFF
>TRBJ2-5|TRBV6-5
CASSYDGPGEETQYF
>TRBJ2-5|TRBV12-3/TRBV12-4
CASSRWTGVQETQYF
>TRBJ2-7|TRBV5-6
CASSFIFRDDSYEQYF
>TRBJ2-3|TRBV6-6
CASRVAGYTDTQYF
>TRBJ2-7|TRBV19
CASSPGVAYEQYF
>TRBJ1-5|TRBV20-1
CSAGTGSSHQPQHF
>TRBJ2-5|TRBV27
CASSPIAGQETQYF
>TRBJ1-1|TRBV7-2
CASSVPPGQENTEAFF
>TRBJ1-1|TRBV12-3/TRBV12-4
CASSLEMRAEAFF
>TRBJ2-4|TRBV7-2
CASSLASDPGYIQYF
>TRBJ1-1|TRBV12-3/TRBV12-4
CASSLWGNTEAFF
>TRBJ1-5|TRBV11-3
CASSLMSNQPQHF
>TRBJ2-4|TRBV20-1
CSAMGGGVKNIQYF
>TRBJ2-6|TRBV6-5
CASSYFQAGANVLTF
>TRBJ2-5|TRBV20-1
CSARVPGQGTGRETQYF
>TRBJ2-3|TRBV14
CASSQGGTWRVDTQYF
>TRBJ1-1|TRBV2
CASKGQGDEAFF
>TRBJ1-5|TRBV12-5
CASGLRTGGNQPQHF
>TRBJ2-7|TRBV29-1
CSAGQRTTEQYF
>TRBJ2-7|TRBV7-6
CASSSNRGRVYEQYF
>TRBJ2-1|TRBV7-6
CASSSIITQSSYNEQFF
>TRBJ1-2|TRBV28
CASSTPGTDSNYGYTF
>TRBJ2-2|TRBV5-1
CASSLEPDRVNTGELFF
>TRBJ2-7|TRBV6-1
CASTGGYYEQYF
>TRBJ2-2|TRBV20-1
CSARAGTANTGELFF
>TRBJ2-5|TRBV10-3
CAISDDLRGETQYF
>TRBJ2-5|TRBV7-2
CASSLLMDLSFQETQYF
>TRBJ2-1|TRBV6-2/TRBV6-3
CASSTGLAALLDEQFF
>TRBJ2-3|TRBV7-2
CASSLTAGAADTQYF
>TRBJ2-1|TRBV11-2
CASSLPYASGRAERANEQFF
>TRBJ2-3|TRBV19
CASSTPSGRVADTQYF
>TRBJ2-5|TRBV6-6
CASSYLGQLQETQYF
>TRBJ1-1|TRBV19
CASSIERNTEAFF
>TRBJ2-7|TRBV7-2
CASSPTGSYEQYF
>TRBJ2-1|TRBV6-2/TRBV6-3
CASSYPATSVIYNEQFF
>TRBJ2-3|TRBV12-3/TRBV12-4
CASRPYRGTDTQYF
>TRBJ1-5|TRBV6-2/TRBV6-3
CASSYARGAQPQHF
>TRBJ2-1|TRBV19
CASIPKVAGNEQFF